This is a list of T cell receptor beta chains from one sample in a study of blood T cell repertoires in COVID-19. This table comes from immunoSEQ multiplex PCR, and its TCRdb copy is limited to in-frame clones, with some not included. The sample shows fewer than 400,000 clones, roughly 90% of them seen only once. Input material: peripheral blood. These receptors came from a woman in her 30s with COVID-19, enrolled during active disease. Each CDR3 is given with its conserved first and last residue. The order of the fields is clone size, CDR3 length, J gene, D gene, V gene, CDR3 protein, CDR3 DNA. A D gene is named only where the DNA matches it firmly. Only some rows state a clone size, as once, few, many or a class for expanded clones.

>NA|17|TRBJ1-3|TRBD1|TRBV5-1
CASSLEGRGSSGNTIYF
TGCGCCAGCAGCTTGGAGGGCAGGGGGAGCTCTGGAAACACCATATATTTT
>NA|15|TRBJ2-7|NA|TRBV2
CASMLNEGSSYEQYF
TGTGCCAGCATGCTGAATGAAGGGAGCTCCTACGAGCAGTACTTC
>NA|15|TRBJ1-1|TRBD1|TRBV5-6
CASSWETGANTEAFF
TGTGCCAGCAGCTGGGAGACAGGGGCGAACACTGAAGCTTTCTTT
>NA|14|TRBJ2-7|TRBD2|TRBV7-9
CASSPSGSFYEQYF
TGTGCCAGCAGCCCTAGCGGGAGCTTCTACGAGCAGTACTTC
>NA|16|TRBJ2-3|NA|TRBV9
CASSVDVSTGTDTQYF
TGTGCCAGCAGCGTAGATGTTAGCACTGGGACAGATACGCAGTATTTT
>NA|16|TRBJ1-1|TRBD1|TRBV10-2
CASSDRGQRGGTEAFF
TGCGCCAGCAGTGACCGGGGACAGCGAGGAGGCACTGAAGCTTTCTTT
>NA|16|TRBJ1-5|NA|TRBV30
CAWSVRRGGGNQPQHF
TGTGCCTGGAGTGTACGTAGAGGGGGTGGCAATCAGCCCCAGCATTTT
>few|17|TRBJ2-3|TRBD2|TRBV5-4
CASSWGGRAGGSDTQYF
TGTGCCAGCAGCTGGGGGGGAAGAGCGGGAGGCTCAGATACGCAGTATTTT
>NA|13|TRBJ1-1|TRBD1|TRBV3-1/TRBV3-2
CASSQRDRVAAFF
TGTGCCAGCAGCCAAAGGGACAGGGTAGCAGCTTTCTTT
>NA|16|TRBJ1-5|NA|TRBV3-1/TRBV3-2
CASSQDFAGGNQPQHF
TGTGCCAGCAGCCAAGATTTTGCAGGCGGCAATCAGCCCCAGCATTTT
>few|17|TRBJ2-7|TRBD2|TRBV6-1
CASSVNILAEIFYEQYF
TGTGCCAGCAGTGTTAATATACTAGCGGAGATTTTCTACGAGCAGTACTTC
>NA|16|TRBJ2-1|TRBD1|TRBV29-1
CSAGTGQVEPHNEQFF
TGCAGCGCCGGGACAGGGCAAGTTGAGCCACACAATGAGCAGTTCTTC
>NA|12|TRBJ1-2|NA|TRBV30
CAWTGSEGGYTF
TGTGCCTGGACTGGTTCAGAGGGTGGCTACACCTTC
>NA|14|TRBJ1-2|NA|TRBV2
CASSGAGGNYGYTF
TGTGCCAGCAGTGGAGCGGGAGGAAACTATGGCTACACCTTC
>once|13|TRBJ2-1|NA|TRBV28
CASAGMPYNEQFF
TGTGCCAGCGCGGGGATGCCCTACAATGAGCAGTTCTTC
>NA|16|TRBJ1-2|TRBD1|TRBV6-6
CASSYPGQGTHYGYTF
TGTGCCAGCAGTTATCCCGGACAGGGGACACACTATGGCTACACCTTC
>NA|16|TRBJ2-2|NA|TRBV7-6
CASSPQADVNTGELFF
TGTGCCAGCAGCCCGCAAGCGGATGTGAACACCGGGGAGCTGTTTTTT
>NA|16|TRBJ2-7|TRBD2|TRBV5-1
CASSLEFSGSSYEQYF
TGCGCCAGCAGCTTGGAATTTAGCGGGAGTTCCTACGAGCAGTACTTC
>NA|16|TRBJ2-7|TRBD1|TRBV15
CATSRDLTGVLSEQYF
TGTGCCACCAGCAGAGACCTGACAGGGGTCCTCAGCGAGCAGTACTTC
>NA|15|TRBJ2-4|NA|TRBV5-1
CASSLDSGAENIQYF
TGCGCCAGCAGCTTGGACTCAGGGGCGGAAAACATTCAGTACTTC
>NA|15|TRBJ1-3|NA|TRBV6-5
CASSISWSSGNTIYF
TGTGCCAGCAGCATCAGTTGGAGCTCTGGAAACACCATATATTTT
>NA|14|TRBJ2-3|NA|TRBV10-3
CAIRRTDSTDTQYF
TGTGCCATCAGACGGACAGACAGCACAGATACGCAGTATTTT
>NA|13|TRBJ1-2|TRBD1|TRBV12-3/TRBV12-4
CASRGQGDYGYTF
TGTGCCAGCAGGGGACAGGGTGACTATGGCTACACCTTC
>NA|13|TRBJ1-2|NA|TRBV28
CASSSQSNYGYTF
TGTGCCAGCAGTTCGCAGTCTAACTATGGCTACACCTTC
>NA|15|TRBJ2-2|TRBD2|TRBV2
CASSKGLADTGELFF
TGTGCCAGCAGTAAGGGACTAGCGGACACCGGGGAGCTGTTTTTT
>NA|12|TRBJ1-2|NA|TRBV6-1
CASSEGRAGYTF
TGTGCCAGCAGTGAGGGGAGGGCTGGCTACACCTTC
>few|15|TRBJ1-1|NA|TRBV3-1/TRBV3-2
CASSQALSFIAEAFF
TGTGCCAGCAGCCAAGCCCTATCATTTATCGCCGAAGCTTTCTTT
>NA|17|TRBJ1-5|TRBD1|TRBV27
CASSLTRPDREGQPQHF
TGTGCCAGCAGTTTAACCCGGCCCGACAGGGAAGGCCAGCCCCAGCATTTT
>NA|16|TRBJ1-5|TRBD1|TRBV27
CASSFLDRVGNQPQHF
TGTGCCAGCAGTTTCTTGGACAGGGTTGGTAATCAGCCCCAGCATTTT
>NA|17|TRBJ2-2|NA|TRBV12-2
CASRLCLAGEKTGELFF
TGTGCAAGTCGCTTATGTCTAGCGGGAGAAAAGACCGGGGAGCTGTTTTTT
>NA|15|TRBJ1-3|TRBD1|TRBV9
CASSDRGSSGNTIYF
TGTGCCAGCAGCGACAGGGGCAGCTCTGGAAACACCATATATTTT
>NA|14|TRBJ2-6|NA|TRBV2
CASSASSGANVLTF
TGTGCCAGCAGTGCGAGCTCTGGGGCCAACGTCCTGACTTTC
>NA|11|TRBJ2-7|NA|TRBV7-2
CASSSGDEQYF
TGTGCCAGCAGCTCGGGGGACGAGCAGTACTTC
>NA|16|TRBJ1-6|NA|TRBV10-3
CAISESLSSYNSPLHF
TGTGCCATCAGTGAGTCGTTATCTTCCTATAATTCACCCCTCCACTTT
>NA|15|TRBJ1-2|TRBD1|TRBV2
CASSEDGQASYGYTF
TGTGCCAGCAGTGAGGACGGACAGGCGAGCTATGGCTACACCTTC
>NA|13|TRBJ2-7|NA|TRBV10-3
CAISDDNSYEQYF
TGTGCCATCAGTGACGACAACTCCTACGAGCAGTACTTC
>NA|13|TRBJ2-7|NA|TRBV12-3/TRBV12-4
CASSFGFTYEQYF
TGTGCCAGCAGTTTCGGGTTTACCTACGAGCAGTACTTC
>NA|13|TRBJ1-1|NA|TRBV18
CASSPHSNTEAFF
TGTGCCAGCTCACCACACTCGAACACTGAAGCTTTCTTT
>NA|14|TRBJ2-5|TRBD1|TRBV7-9
CASSPADREETQYF
TGTGCCAGCAGCCCAGCGGACAGGGAAGAGACCCAGTACTTC
>NA|13|TRBJ2-7|TRBD1|TRBV18
CASQTDRGYEQYF
TGTGCCAGCCAGACGGACAGGGGCTACGAGCAGTACTTC